This T cell receptor (beta chain) was found in a study of cytomegalovirus exposure and HLA in healthy donors. The V and J ends lost 2 bases and 2 bases respectively, with 9 bases between them. The CDR3 consists of 14 residues. CDR1 and CDR2 from the germline V gene are SGHDT and YYEEEE. Profiled with immunoSEQ multiplex PCR; TCRdb holds only in-frame clones, not every one. The sample includes some 120,000 clones, roughly 86% seen only once; the top ten take approximately 1.5%. The sequencing sample was made of PBMCs. The TCR sequence derives from a man aged 25-40 years in good health and CMV-seronegative. This chain uses TRBV5-6 with TRBJ2-3; maybe TRBD2 (6 bases). The CDR3: CASSLGTFTDTQYF. CDR3 nucleotides: TGTGCCAGCAGCTTAGGGACTTTCACAGATACGCAGTATTTT.